These T cell receptor beta chains were read from a single sample in a study of persistence of HIV-infected CD4 T cells. Their specific antigens are unknown. Libraries were prepared by immunoSEQ multiplex PCR; TCRdb keeps only in-frame clonotypes and omits some of them. This sample has about 45,000 clones, with 70% to 90% found just once. The sequenced sample was CD4+ T cells sorted from PBMCs after approximately 19-hour stimulation, obtained from a patient who received antiretroviral therapy. The origin of the receptors is an adult woman with HIV who was CMV-seropositive. Each CDR3 is given with its conserved first and last residue. The order of the fields is D gene, V gene, J gene, clone size, CDR3 protein, CDR3 DNA. D genes are given only for firm matches. Clone size is stated in some rows and not others, as once, few, many or a class when expanded.

>-|TRBV7-9|TRBJ1-3|-
CASSWQGIGNTIYF
TGTGCCAGCAGCTGGCAGGGAATTGGAAACACCATATATTTT
>-|TRBV10-2|TRBJ2-7|-
CASSKNQGVGQYF
TGCGCCAGCAGCAAGAATCAGGGAGTGGGGCAGTACTTC
>-|TRBV11-3|TRBJ1-1|once
CASSPQWGDTEAFF
TGTGCCAGCAGCCCGCAGTGGGGGGACACTGAAGCTTTCTTT
>-|TRBV2|TRBJ2-1|-
CASSAQDSYNEQFF
TGTGCCAGCAGTGCTCAAGACTCCTACAATGAGCAGTTCTTC
>TRBD1|TRBV25-1|TRBJ1-5|-
CASRDRETQPQHF
TGTGCCAGCCGGGACAGGGAGACTCAGCCCCAGCATTTT
>TRBD2|TRBV10-3|TRBJ2-7|-
CAISESGSSYEQYF
TGTGCCATCAGTGAAAGCGGGAGCTCCTACGAGCAGTACTTC
>TRBD1|TRBV30|TRBJ1-5|-
CAWSVGTGFDQPQHF
TGTGCCTGGAGTGTAGGGACAGGGTTTGATCAGCCCCAGCATTTT
>-|TRBV19|TRBJ1-1|-
CASSIARANTEAFF
TGTGCCAGTAGTATAGCCAGGGCGAACACTGAAGCTTTCTTT
>-|TRBV2|TRBJ2-2|-
CASTPRWKTGELFF
TGTGCCAGCACTCCGCGGTGGAAGACCGGGGAGCTGTTTTTT
>-|TRBV4-2|TRBJ1-2|-
CASSESHKGWTYGYTF
TGTGCCAGCAGCGAATCGCACAAAGGTTGGACCTATGGCTACACCTTC
>-|TRBV11-3|TRBJ1-1|-
CASSLGVPNTEAFF
TGTGCCAGCAGCTTAGGCGTCCCGAACACTGAAGCTTTCTTT
>TRBD1|TRBV4-3|TRBJ2-7|-
CASSQERQGREQYF
TGCGCCAGCAGCCAAGAACGACAGGGACGGGAGCAGTACTTC
>-|TRBV7-8|TRBJ1-3|-
CASSLSGASSGNTIYF
TGTGCCAGCAGCTTATCAGGGGCGAGCTCTGGAAACACCATATATTTT
>TRBD2|TRBV12-5|TRBJ2-1|-
CASGLVMAAGRDSYNEQFF
TGTGCTAGTGGTTTGGTAATGGCGGCGGGGAGGGACTCCTACAATGAGCAGTTCTTC
>-|TRBV10-1|TRBJ2-6|-
CASSSGEGGANVLTF
TGCGCCAGCAGTTCAGGGGAGGGGGGGGCCAACGTCCTGACTTTC
>-|TRBV12-3/TRBV12-4|TRBJ2-6|-
CASTLEANVLTF
TGTGCCAGCACCTTGGAGGCCAACGTCCTGACTTTC
>-|TRBV27|TRBJ1-2|once
CASRPRDGNYGYTF
TGTGCCAGCAGACCCCGGGACGGCAACTATGGCTACACCTTC
>-|TRBV29-1|TRBJ1-1|-
CSVVRQPGAPTEAFF
TGCAGCGTTGTTAGGCAGCCCGGAGCTCCCACTGAAGCTTTCTTT
>-|TRBV12-5|TRBJ1-6|-
CASKSASGSRSNSPLHF
TGTGCTAGCAAGTCGGCCAGCGGGAGCAGGTCCAATTCACCCCTCCACTTT
>TRBD1|TRBV2|TRBJ2-3|-
CASTETGITQYF
TGTGCCAGCACCGAGACAGGGATTACGCAGTATTTT
>-|TRBV5-1|TRBJ2-2|-
CASSKDTGMGELFF
TGCGCCAGCAGCAAGGACACGGGGATGGGGGAGCTGTTTTTT
>-|TRBV7-8|TRBJ2-7|-
CATSPRGPLYEQYF
TGTGCCACCTCTCCGAGGGGACCCCTATACGAGCAGTACTTC
>-|TRBV7-3|TRBJ1-1|-
CASSFGANTEAFF
TGTGCCAGCAGTTTCGGGGCTAACACTGAAGCTTTCTTT
>TRBD1|TRBV19|TRBJ1-2|-
CASSRQGSSYGYTF
TGTGCCAGTAGCCGACAGGGCAGCAGCTATGGCTACACCTTC
>TRBD1|TRBV29-1|TRBJ1-5|-
CSAGQGRNQPQHF
TGCAGCGCCGGACAGGGGAGAAATCAGCCCCAGCATTTT
>-|TRBV3-1/TRBV3-2|TRBJ2-6|-
CASSPLEWLSGANVLTF
TGTGCCAGCAGCCCGCTGGAGTGGCTCTCTGGGGCCAACGTCCTGACTTTC
>-|TRBV10-2|TRBJ2-3|-
CASSRGYTDTQYF
TGCGCCAGCAGTAGGGGTTACACAGATACGCAGTATTTT
>-|TRBV2|TRBJ2-4|-
CASSAIVGLDF
TGTGCCAGCAGTGCGATAGTGGGTTTGGACTTC
>-|TRBV5-3|TRBJ1-5|-
CARSLDSETSNQPQHF
TGTGCCAGAAGCTTGGACAGCGAGACTAGCAATCAGCCCCAGCATTTT
>-|TRBV7-2|TRBJ1-6|-
CASSLTGGGTSPLHF
TGTGCCAGCAGCTTAACAGGCGGAGGTACTTCACCCCTCCACTTT